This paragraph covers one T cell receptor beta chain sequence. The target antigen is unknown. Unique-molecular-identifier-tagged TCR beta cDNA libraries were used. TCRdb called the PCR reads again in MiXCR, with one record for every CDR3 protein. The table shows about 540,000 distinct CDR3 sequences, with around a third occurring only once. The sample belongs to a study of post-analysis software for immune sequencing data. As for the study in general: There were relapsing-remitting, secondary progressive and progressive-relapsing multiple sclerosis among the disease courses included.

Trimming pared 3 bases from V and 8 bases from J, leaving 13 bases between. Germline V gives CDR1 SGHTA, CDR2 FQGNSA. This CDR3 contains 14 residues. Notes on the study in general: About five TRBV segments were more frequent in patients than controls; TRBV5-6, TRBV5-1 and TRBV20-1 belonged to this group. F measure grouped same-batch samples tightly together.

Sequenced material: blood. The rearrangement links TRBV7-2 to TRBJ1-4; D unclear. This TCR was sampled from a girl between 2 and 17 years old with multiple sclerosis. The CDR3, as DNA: TGTGCCAGCAGCTTCGCCCGGGTGGGAGAAAAACTGTTTTTT. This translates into CASSFARVGEKLFF.